The 24 T cell receptor beta chains presented below share a single source sample, sequenced in a study of siplizumab effects on memory and regulatory T cells. Generated by immunoSEQ multiplex PCR, the TCRdb table keeps only in-frame clones and is missing some. Here the sample spans approximately 65,000 clones, around 80% being singletons. The material sequenced was memory CD4+ T cells sorted from blood. These TCRs come from a human donor in good health.

The chain joins TRBV6-5 to TRBJ1-3; no clear D. This CDR3 has 15 residues. Deletions cut 5 bases from V and 0 bases from J, with 11 bases between. CDR1 and CDR2 (germline): MNHEY, SVGAGI. The CDR3 sequence is CASSPTGDSGNTIYF. For the CDR3, the DNA is TGTGCCAGCAGTCCTACGGGAGACTCTGGAAACACCATATATTTT.

This chain joins TRBV7-3 and TRBJ2-3, with D maybe TRBD1 (6 bases). The germline V and J ends were trimmed by 5 bases and 2 bases, with 14 bases remaining between them. The CDR3 sequence is 15 residues long. Looked up from germline, CDR1 is SGHTA and CDR2 is FQGTGA. CDR3 bases: TGTGCCAGCAGCCCTCAGACAGGCTTCACAGATACGCAGTATTTT. Translating gives CASSPQTGFTDTQYF.

The chain has TRBV6-5 and TRBJ1-2; possibly TRBD1 for D (5 bases). Germline lookup yields CDR1 MNHEY and CDR2 SVGAGI. This CDR3 spans 13 amino acids. V was trimmed by 5 bases and J by 8 bases, leaving 15 bases between them. The CDR3 protein is CASSEVDRRGYTF. As DNA, the CDR3 is TGTGCCAGCAGTGAAGTCGACAGACGGGGCTACACCTTC.

The chain combines TRBV7-9 with TRBJ2-5; D call uncertain. CDR1 and CDR2 (germline): SEHNR, FQNEAQ (reference sequence). With 5 bases removed from V and 3 bases from J, the gap between germline ends came to 7 bases. The CDR3 totals 12 residues. CDR3 protein: CASSPLEETQYF. CDR3 bases: TGTGCCAGCAGCCCATTAGAAGAGACCCAGTACTTC.

V usage is TRBV7-2 and J usage is TRBJ2-3; possibly TRBD1 for D (6 bases). This CDR3 has 14 amino acids. Germline V gene lookup returns CDR1 SGHTA and CDR2 FQGNSA. V dropped 6 bases and J dropped 2 bases, with 12 bases sitting between them. The DNA of the CDR3 is TGTGCCAGCAGGGCACAGGGATCCACAGATACGCAGTATTTT. Protein: CASRAQGSTDTQYF.

This chain joins TRBV28 and TRBJ1-1, with TRBD1 identical over 10 bases. CDR1 and CDR2 (germline): MDHEN, SYDVKM. The J segment lost 4 bases and the V segment lost 6 bases, leaving 5 bases of the junction unmatched. The CDR3 contains 14 residues. In DNA, the CDR3 is TGTGCCAGCAGCCTTGGGACAGGGGTCACTGAAGCTTTCTTT. This encodes CASSLGTGVTEAFF.

This clone was observed a few times. The chain employs TRBV27 and TRBJ1-6; D remains ambiguous. Between the trimmed V and J ends, which lost 6 bases and 0 bases, there was a span of 9 bases. Germline V gene sequence: CDR1 MNHEY, CDR2 SMNVEV (reference sequence). This CDR3 has 15 residues. The CDR3 region is CASSPRGSYNSPLHF. The CDR3, as DNA: TGTGCCAGCAGCCCCCGGGGCTCCTATAATTCACCCCTCCACTTT.

V usage is TRBV7-3 and J usage is TRBJ2-7, with 12 bases lining up with TRBD2. Germline assignment: CDR1 SGHTA and CDR2 FQGTGA. After removal of 5 bases from V and 4 bases from J, the junction contained 3 bases not matched to a gene. The CDR3 contains 14 residues. The CDR3 region is CASSPTSGGYEQYF. Here the CDR3 DNA reads TGTGCCAGCAGCCCTACTAGCGGGGGGTACGAGCAGTACTTC.

The chain uses TRBV4-1 and TRBJ1-3; a possible D gene is TRBD1 (5 bases). In germline, CDR1 is MGHRA, CDR2 YSYEKL. The CDR3 covers 15 residues. Trimming pared 1 base from V and 0 bases from J, leaving 7 bases between. CDR3: CASSQGQFSGNTIYF. The CDR3 DNA sequence: TGCGCCAGCAGCCAAGGACAGTTCTCTGGAAACACCATATATTTT.

This clone was seen a few times. The chain couples TRBV7-2 to TRBJ1-4; D is uncertain. This CDR3 region has 15 residues. CDR1 and CDR2 (germline): SGHTA, FQGNSA. V lost 0 bases and J 5 bases, leaving 10 bases between the germline ends. In DNA form, the CDR3 reads TGTGCCAGCAGCTTAGCTTCCGGAGAAAATGAAAAACTGTTTTTT. Translation: CASSLASGENEKLFF.

This chain links TRBV30 with TRBJ2-2, with D hard to call. V shed 5 bases and J shed 1 base, with 5 bases lying between them. There are 12 residues in the CDR3. The germline gives CDR1 GTSNPN, CDR2 SVGIG (reference sequence). CDR3 DNA sequence: TGTGCCTGGGAACAGAACACCGGGGAGCTGTTTTTT. Translation gives CAWEQNTGELFF.

This clone was seen only once. J is TRBJ2-5 and V is TRBV7-9; 8 bases are shared with TRBD1. This CDR3 is 18 amino acids long. The V gene's germline CDR1 is SEHNR and CDR2 FQNEAQ (reference sequence). V shed 3 bases, J shed 8 bases, and the junction held 20 bases outside the gene matches. The CDR3 here is CASSFYLGQGAAVGTQYF. The CDR3 nucleotides read TGTGCCAGCAGCTTCTACCTAGGTCAGGGGGCCGCCGTAGGCACCCAGTACTTC. The whole variable domain, filled in from reference TRBV7-9 and TRBJ2-5, reads DTGVSQNPRHKITKRGQNVTFRCDPISEHNRLYWYRQTLGQGPEFLTYFQNEAQLEKSRLLSDRFSAERPKGSFSTLEIQRTEQGDSAMYLCASSFYLGQGAAVGTQYFGPGTRLLVL.

This clone was counted only a few times. The chain has TRBV28 and TRBJ2-4; D might be TRBD1 or TRBD2, each matching 5 bases. V shed 8 bases and J shed 0 bases, with 17 bases lying between them. In germline, CDR1 is MDHEN, CDR2 SYDVKM. CDR3 length: 16 residues. DNA for the CDR3: TGTGCCAGCCACACGGGGCGGAACTTAGCCAAAAACATTCAGTACTTC. Its protein is CASHTGRNLAKNIQYF.

The chain is built from TRBV9 and TRBJ2-5; 12 bases map to TRBD1. The germline CDR1 and CDR2 sequences are SGDLS and YYNGEE. The CDR3 is 14 residues long. After removal of 7 bases from V and 5 bases from J, the junction contained 6 bases not matched to a gene. This CDR3 reads CASGRDRGHETQYF. CDR3 in DNA: TGTGCCAGCGGTAGGGACAGGGGGCACGAGACCCAGTACTTC.

CDR3 loop: CAWSPGASQPQHF. Written as DNA, the CDR3 is TGTGCCTGGAGCCCGGGGGCTAGTCAGCCCCAGCATTTT. The chain couples TRBV30 to TRBJ1-5; possible D gene TRBD1, 6 bases. V was trimmed by 3 bases and J by 6 bases, leaving 12 bases between them. This CDR3 region has 13 residues. The germline CDR1 and CDR2 sequences are GTSNPN and SVGIG (reference sequence).

The V and J genes are TRBV7-3 and TRBJ2-5; weak D call: TRBD2 (5 bases). This CDR3 contains 15 residues. Germline V lookup: CDR1 SGHTA, CDR2 FQGTGA. V gave up 1 base and J gave up 2 bases, with 11 bases separating them. CDR3 sequence reads: CASSLRPAEQETQYF. As DNA, the CDR3 is TGTGCCAGCAGCTTAAGGCCAGCGGAACAAGAGACCCAGTACTTC.

This clone was seen a handful of times. This chain connects TRBV12-5 to TRBJ2-2; a possible D gene is TRBD1 (6 bases). This CDR3 is 13 amino acids long. CDR1 and CDR2 (germline): LGHNT, FRNRAP. Trimming took 6 bases from V and 5 from J, leaving 10 bases between them. This CDR3 is CASGRQETGELFF. CDR3 in DNA: TGTGCTAGTGGCAGACAGGAGACCGGGGAGCTGTTTTTT.

The V and J genes are TRBV11-3 and TRBJ2-1; 8 bases are shared with TRBD1. The CDR3 sequence is 15 residues long. The ends lost 5 bases at V and 7 bases at J; junction bases unmatched: 10. Germline V CDR1 and CDR2: SGHNT, YENEEA. CDR3 sequence reads: CASSHGGQGWNEQFF. CDR3 coding DNA: TGTGCCAGCAGCCACGGAGGACAGGGTTGGAATGAGCAGTTCTTC. Based on the CDR3 plus reference TRBV11-3 and TRBJ2-1, the full variable domain is EAGVVQSPRYKIIEKKQPVAFWCNPISGHNTLYWYLQNLGQGPELLIRYENEEAVDDSQLPKDRFSAERLKGVDSTLKIQPAELGDSAVYLCASSHGGQGWNEQFFGPGTRLTVL.

The chain has TRBV11-3 and TRBJ1-4; no firm D call. This CDR3 region has 14 residues. Trimming left V 4 bases short and J 8 bases short, with 14 bases between. The germline gives CDR1 SGHNT, CDR2 YENEEA. As DNA, the CDR3 is TGTGCCAGCAGCTCGACCCAGAGCGGCGAAAAACTGTTTTTT. It encodes CASSSTQSGEKLFF.

The chain combines TRBV4-3 with TRBJ1-2, with D tentatively TRBD1 (6 bases). The V end lost 0 bases, the J end lost 2 bases, and 10 bases lay between the germline ends. CDR3 size: 15 residues. From germline, CDR1 is LGHNA and CDR2 YSLEER. This chain's CDR3 is CASSQDLRGNYGYTF. The DNA for the CDR3 is TGCGCCAGCAGCCAAGATTTAAGGGGGAACTATGGCTACACCTTC.

This rearrangement joins TRBV7-6 to TRBJ2-2; the D gene is possibly TRBD2 (5 bases). The CDR3 contains 14 residues. Trimming removed 6 bases from V and 4 bases from J, with 12 bases in between. Germline V gene data show CDR1 as SGHVS and CDR2 as FNYEAQ. The CDR3 reads CASRTLASTGELFF. CDR3 coding DNA: TGTGCCAGCAGAACTCTAGCCTCCACCGGGGAGCTGTTTTTT.

This chain connects TRBV7-9 to TRBJ1-5; TRBD1 might be the D (6 bases). There are 14 residues in the CDR3. Deletions cut 5 bases from V and 5 bases from J, with 13 bases between. From germline, CDR1 is SEHNR and CDR2 FQNEAQ (reference sequence). The CDR3 bases are TGTGCCAGCAGCCGCACAGGGAACTATCAGCCCCAGCATTTT. Protein sequence: CASSRTGNYQPQHF.

V gene TRBV6-5 combines with J gene TRBJ1-5, with TRBD1 identical over 9 bases. Germline-derived CDR1 and CDR2 are MNHEY and SVGAGI. V shed 6 bases and J 1 base; nucleotides not matched to a gene: 1. This CDR3 is 14 amino acids long. The CDR3 protein is CASRGQGSNQPQHF. The DNA for the CDR3 is TGTGCCAGCAGGGGACAGGGCAGCAATCAGCCCCAGCATTTT.

This rearrangement joins TRBV4-3 to TRBJ1-5; tentative D call: TRBD1 (6 bases). The germline V and J ends were trimmed by 1 base and 7 bases, with 8 bases remaining between them. This CDR3 has 13 residues. Germline V lookup: CDR1 LGHNA, CDR2 YSLEER. This CDR3 reads CASSQGQGQPQHF. In nucleotides, the CDR3 is TGCGCCAGCAGCCAAGGTCAGGGGCAGCCCCAGCATTTT.